This TCR beta chain was retrieved from a study of CD8 T cells in ankylosing spondylitis. Study findings and constraints: A TCR beta motif of roughly 8 highly homologous variants seemed to mark ankylosing spondylitis blood. A subset of motif variants has previously been described in the synovial fluid and blood of reactive arthritis. Reported data indicate significant enrichment of disease-linked clones within matched ankylosing spondylitis synovial fluid.

To note about this clonotype: The antigen is undetermined.

TCRdb analysed the 5' RACE reads with MiXCR anew, one entry per CDR3 protein. The top ten clones hold under 20% of a sample with 700,000 or so distinct CDR3 sequences, around 20% of them seen once. The clonotype was recovered from a male donor with ankylosing spondylitis. Material: blood, either unsorted or a sorted T cell fraction (not recorded which).

CDR3 bases: TGTGCCAGCAATGACGACTTGGGAGGAAACACCATATATTTT. Protein sequence: CASNDDLGGNTIYF. The J gene is TRBJ1-3, the V gene TRBV12-3 or TRBV12-4; D ambiguous. With 7 bases removed from V and 4 bases from J, the gap between germline ends came to 14 bases. This CDR3 spans 14 amino acids.